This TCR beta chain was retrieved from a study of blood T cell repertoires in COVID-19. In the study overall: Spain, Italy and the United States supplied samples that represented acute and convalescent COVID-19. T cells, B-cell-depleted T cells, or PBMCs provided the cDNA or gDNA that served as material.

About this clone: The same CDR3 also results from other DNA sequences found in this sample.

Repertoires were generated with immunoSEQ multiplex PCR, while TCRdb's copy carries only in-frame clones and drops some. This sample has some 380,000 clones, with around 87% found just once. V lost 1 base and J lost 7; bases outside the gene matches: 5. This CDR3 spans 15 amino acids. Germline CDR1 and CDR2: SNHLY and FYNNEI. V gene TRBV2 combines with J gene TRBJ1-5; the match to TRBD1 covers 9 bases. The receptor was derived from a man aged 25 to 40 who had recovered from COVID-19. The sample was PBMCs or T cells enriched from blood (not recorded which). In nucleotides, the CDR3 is TGTGCCAGCAGTGAAGGGGGGACAGGGAACCAGCCCCAGCATTTT. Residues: CASSEGGTGNQPQHF. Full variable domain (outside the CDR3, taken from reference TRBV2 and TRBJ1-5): EPEVTQTPSHQVTQMGQEVILRCVPISNHLYFYWYRQILGQKVEFLVSFYNNEISEKSEIFDDQFSVERPDGSNFTLKIRSTKLEDSAMYFCASSEGGTGNQPQHFGDGTRLSIL.